This entry features one T cell receptor beta chain sequence. This sample was included in a study of blood T cell repertoires in COVID-19. The overall study: PBMCs, B-cell-depleted T cells, or T cells provided the cDNA or gDNA that made up the material.

The CDR3 spans 14 residues. Deletions cut 0 bases from V and 2 bases from J, with 8 bases between. The V gene's germline CDR1 is SGHTS and CDR2 YDEGEE. In the original analysis: The assay estimated nucleated cells by amplifying reference gene primers. Clones were read by immunoSEQ multiplex PCR, and TCRdb kept only the in-frame ones, dropping some. V and J calls and clone size are given by that table; D and trimming were obtained from the DNA. Found here are around 300,000 clones, roughly 90% of them singletons; the top ten hold under 5%. Sequenced: peripheral blood. The sequence derives from a woman in her forties or fifties with active or convalescent COVID-19. The J gene is TRBJ1-2, the V gene TRBV5-8, with D uncertain. CDR3 loop: CASSLEQPNYGYTF. DNA of the CDR3: TGTGCCAGCAGCTTGGAACAGCCGAACTATGGCTACACCTTC.